Ten or more counts support the clone carrying this T cell receptor beta chain. No antigen is known for it. The sample belongs to a study of T cells in Graves' hyperthyroidism and ophthalmopathy. Among the patients, aged 18 to 65, hyperthyroidism was newly diagnosed and had lasted under 2 months. Progressors' blood was drawn at hyperthyroidism diagnosis, before ophthalmopathy symptoms. Source material for PBMCs was less than 12 ml fresh peripheral blood. The source material, RNA transcripts, was used to amplify TCR beta CDR3 regions. The primer set for the first-round RT-PCR of the TCR CDR3 was HTBI. TCRdb ran MiXCR on the multiplex PCR reads and lists one entry per CDR3 protein. The table lists around 300,000 distinct CDR3 sequences, roughly 15% of them singletons. Study-wide results and limits: In validation, the model predicted ophthalmopathy. These predictions came a median roughly 6 months before onset.

The V end was cut by 4 bases, the J end by 4 bases, with 11 bases between. The CDR3 totals 13 residues. CDR1 and CDR2 from the germline V gene are SGHTA and FQGTGA. The gene calls are TRBV7-3 and TRBJ2-7; D gene unclear. This receptor was identified in a woman between 50 and 59 years old with Graves' hyperthyroidism that later progressed to Graves' ophthalmopathy. The sequencing sample was made of blood. The CDR3 DNA follows: TGTGCCAGCAGCTCGACGGACGGATACGAGCAGTACTTC. This sequence encodes CASSSTDGYEQYF.